This T cell receptor (beta chain) was captured in a study of T cell responses to AZD1222 COVID-19 vaccine. Study observations and caveats: Epitopes outside B.1.351 and B.1.1.7 mutated regions reportedly drew nearly half of spike TCRs. Repertoires were obtained only post-peak T cell response. The study identified only a handful of AZD1222 recipients as seropositive at baseline. Clonal diversity was possibly underestimated, and the donors were mostly white British, with more females.

This clone was observed a handful of times. The antigen is not known. The table came from immunoSEQ multiplex PCR; TCRdb's copy has only in-frame clones and leaves some out. The profile shows roughly 120,000 clones, 70% to 90% of them singletons. The CDR3 is 16 residues long. CDR1 and CDR2 (germline): MRHNA, SNTAGT. The ends lost 2 bases at V and 7 bases at J; junction bases unmatched: 9. This sequence was found in an adult in good health. V gene TRBV6-4 combines with J gene TRBJ2-2, with TRBD2 matching 8 bases. This sample comprised peripheral blood, obtained on day 0 of AZD1222 vaccination. CDR3 protein: CASSDKAGGAGGELFF. The CDR3 region has the DNA TGTGCCAGCAGTGACAAAGCCGGGGGGGCCGGCGGGGAGCTGTTTTTT.